Described below is a single TCR beta chain sequence and its context. This clone was detected only a few times. Its antigen target is currently unknown. There are no base qualities to consult, and no much larger clone falls within one base. The cohort comprised fewer than 750 healthy bone marrow donors. At the time of sampling, every cohort member was nominally healthy, though immune exposures that went unrecorded were likely present. The donor was CMV seronegative and was included in the group of 352 seronegative cohort members. Each donor provided a peripheral blood sample, and peripheral blood mononuclear cells were used for TCR beta sequencing. Genomic DNA extraction from the blood cell samples was performed with the Qiagen DNeasy Blood Extraction Kit. The germline V gene supplies CDR1 SQVTM and CDR2 ANQGSEA. V ends up 6 bases short and J 0 bases short, with an unmatched junction base count of 3. The CDR3 runs 14 residues from the cysteine to the phenylalanine. Only the CDR3 DNA stays, 42 bases, in frame from base 1.

The data belong to a study of cytomegalovirus exposure and HLA in healthy donors (dated by TCRdb to about 2017). A note on the overall study: An earlier analysis of 587 of the donors reported approximately 300 Gb of sequence data and around 110 million unique TCR beta sequences obtained from 180 million or so T cells. An early release covering around 630 HLA-typed donors comprised about 320 gigabases of sequencing data and approximately 80 million unique TCR sequences. The genetic ancestry cluster associated with self-reported Caucasian donors included about 84% of the roughly 400 genotyped donors. The aim of the study was to test whether cataloging public T cell receptors could identify signatures of past pathogen exposure. Using immunosequencing, the study profiled T cell repertoires from roughly 650 subjects and related those repertoires to cytomegalovirus serostatus. Along with the approximately 700-subject first cohort, a separate validation cohort of over 90 different subjects was used. To predict cytomegalovirus infection status, the study combined high-throughput TCR immunosequencing, statistical association of individual TCRs with disease status, and machine learning. A later analysis re-analyzed previously published TCR beta repertoires from approximately 700 donors and added high-resolution HLA genotyping to study TCR occurrence patterns. The later analysis used no new phenotypic data to find candidate immune exposures, relying instead on TCR beta sequences and their occurrence across donors. In an earlier analysis of roughly 600 of the donors, high-throughput TCR beta sequencing was used to judge whether each TCR beta V gene segment behaved as functional or pseudogenic. Alongside the repertoire data, information on donor age, sex, ethnicity and CMV serostatus was compiled. In a later genetic analysis, genome-wide SNP genotypes for about 55% of the roughly 700 donors were used, and that subset was treated as a discovery cohort. All discovery cohort repertoires had been generated using a single sequencing platform. HLA typing covered class I and class II loci at four-digit resolution. The number of typed donors differed by locus: about 629-640 for A, B, C, DRB1 and DQB1; approximately 520 for DQA1; 606 for DPA1; and about 450 for DPB1. About five DR-DQ haplotypes were treated as single units for association and clustering because of strong linkage in the cohort. Among some 400 genotyped donors of the cohort, an average of approximately 240,000 unique TCR beta nucleotide sequences was sequenced per donor, of which about 20% were non-productive. General study outcomes and caveats: A later genetic analysis reported fewer N-insertions in productive TCRs among donors in an Asian-associated ancestry cluster than the roughly 670-donor mean. Because counts were too low, seventeen rarely observed V segments, including chromosome 9 orphons, were excluded from the earlier analysis of under 650 of the donors. Correlated functional status among segregating V segments might reflect linkage disequilibrium, but an unknown experimental factor could not be ruled out. An earlier analysis of around 600 of the donors showed that most TCR beta V segments appeared in productive rearrangements either about 87% or about 30% of the time, which broadly matched IMGT annotations. In a later genetic analysis, a missense DCLRE1C variant was associated with V-gene and J-gene trimming of TCR beta chains, and the association was replicated in an independent cohort. While some public TCRs were present in many individuals, most TCR sequences turned up only very rarely across donors. Presence/absence analyses assumed roughly uniform sequencing depth across donors, an assumption that may not hold. In both the original and validation cohorts, the classifier was reported to diagnose cytomegalovirus status with high specificity and sensitivity. In the study, some 180 TCR beta chains were listed as associated with cytomegalovirus. The authors suggested that the approach could potentially be extended to other disease states and immunological phenotypes. For the cohort, immune exposure information was limited to CMV serostatus. A group of highly shared sequence variants was considered likely to be a technical artifact of the sequencing pipeline. Compared with equally common non-associated chains, HLA-associated TCR beta chains in a later analysis were more clonally expanded and had lower generation probabilities. The cohort was sequenced for TCR beta chains only, and without alpha or paired-chain data the features that could be detected were limited. According to a later analysis, most CMV-associated TCR beta chains appeared to be HLA-restricted, and the HLA associations seemed to be driven largely by CMV exposure. Assigning TCR associations to individual alleles was difficult when HLA alleles, especially DR and DQ, strongly co-occurred. At a false discovery rate of 0.05, a later analysis linked around 17,000 TCR beta sequences to specific HLA alleles. A further reported finding was that TCR beta sequences accurately predicted the HLA-A and HLA-B alleles for most subjects in the first cohort. Some IMGT-functional V segments, including TRBV6-2 and TRBV6-3, could not be told apart with the 87-base-pair reads, so those segments were excluded. A later analysis reported that several top co-occurrence clusters appeared linked to parvovirus B19, influenza, CMV and Epstein-Barr virus. Because HLA typing was unavailable for some donors at each locus, only the typed subset was used in association tests. In a later analysis, the rate of TCR association differed among HLA loci, with DRB1 alleles having the most associated TCRs and HLA-C alleles having the fewest. In vitro tests confirmed that a few of the cytomegalovirus-associated TCR beta chains recognize cytomegalovirus antigens.

Library prep was done by the immunoSEQ multiplex PCR assay. For the multiplex PCR, a mixture combining 60 forward primers for TCR Vbeta segments and 13 reverse primers for TCR Jbeta segments was used. Amplification of the CDR3 region of rearranged TCR beta genes was performed with a multiplex PCR assay on genomic DNA. The amplified TCR beta libraries were sequenced on the Illumina HiSeq System as 87-base-pair reads. The published analysis was carried out like this. A later analysis tallied 75 million to 95 million unique TCR beta chains across the 660 or so repertoires, and approximately 11 million of those chains were shared by two or more donors. Raw reads were error-corrected and collapsed into unique sequences with a nearest-neighbor algorithm that merged closely related sequences to remove PCR and sequencing errors. V, D and J gene segments were assigned by aligning CDR3 sequences to IMGT reference sequences. For a sequence to be retained, a match of at least six nucleotides was required to both a V gene segment and a J gene segment. Rearrangements were called productive when the CDR3 lacked stop codons and stayed in frame with V and J; all others were non-productive. CDR3 was defined by IMGT convention, running from the second conserved V-encoded cysteine to the conserved J-encoded phenylalanine. The earlier analysis of 587 of the donors excluded sequences that lacked an unambiguous match to a single V gene segment. An earlier analysis of several hundred of the donors classified V segments as functional when productive rearrangements were above 56.7% and as segregating when the standard deviation between donors was above 5%. To diagnose cytomegalovirus status from the catalog of TCR beta chain sequences, a statistical classification framework was built. In a later analysis, TCR nucleotide sequences were compared against IMGT/GENE-DB human TR gene sequences so that V and J genes could be assigned. Using the TCRdist pipeline, a later analysis assigned CDR3 sequences along with most-parsimonious VDJ recombination scenarios. In a later analysis, each TCR beta chain was defined by its CDR3 amino acid sequence together with its V-gene family, and reads lacking a unique V-gene family were excluded. As a way to deal with suspected cross-contamination and a sequencing artifact, a later analysis dropped 450 to 600 nucleotide sequences that were highly shared and had low generation probability. In a later analysis, a clonal expansion index was calculated for each public chain from normalized within-repertoire ranks of inferred template counts. In a later analysis, generation probabilities were computed with a VDJ recombination model fitted to out-of-frame rearrangements, and the resulting probabilities were checked against IGoR. In a later analysis, hypergeometric tests were used to score TCR-TCR, TCR-HLA and TCR-CMV co-occurrence, with a repertoire-size bias correction applied to TCR pairs. To estimate false discovery rates, a later analysis permuted the HLA or CMV assignments 20 times. In a later analysis, co-occurring TCRs were grouped using DBSCAN, with TCRdist sequence similarity added in when clustering inside HLA-allele-positive subsets. For co-occurrence clustering, repertoires with fewer than 30,000 or more than 120,000 public chains were excluded, along with four to six repertoires with anomalous nucleotide sharing. Entries here come from immuneACCESS through TCRdb and include only in-frame sequences with V and J called. Some clones fail to appear in such tables; in the studies checked, an unresolved V gene covers under half of the shortfall, and the cause of the remainder is unknown. D and trimming come from the DNA, and the V and J calls and clone size come from that table. The sample data list roughly 150,000 clones, and roughly a tenth of these were observed just once. About 1.7% of the sample belongs to the ten largest clones.

The sequence links TRBV29-1 to TRBJ1-5; 9 middle bases align to TRBD1. The sequence was obtained from a male donor in good health and CMV-seronegative. The sequenced material came from PBMCs. This receptor has the CDR3 CSVGTGYSNQPQHF. The nucleotides read TGCAGCGTGGGGACAGGGTATAGCAATCAGCCCCAGCATTTT.